This TCR beta chain was sequenced for a study of OX40 agonist ivuxolimab in advanced cancers. About the study as a whole: The costimulatory receptor OX40 (CD134) was targeted by ivuxolimab, a fully human IgG2 agonistic monoclonal antibody. Intravenous ivuxolimab was administered to patients every 2 weeks at six dose levels: 0.01, 0.1, 0.3, 1.5, 3 and 10 mg/kg. Among the 52 dose-escalation patients, approximately 20 had hepatocellular carcinoma, around 15 melanoma, 9 renal cell carcinoma and 9 head and neck cancer. A male proportion of around 81% and a mean age of 60 years, ranging from about 20 to 85, were recorded for the dose-escalation cohort. Prior anti-PD-1, anti-PD-L1 or anti-CTLA-4 therapy was permitted, and checkpoint inhibitors had been received by 40% to 50% of dose-escalation patients. Partial responses were achieved by three dose-escalation patients, of whom one had hepatocellular carcinoma and two had cutaneous melanoma. The purpose of peripheral TCRbeta sequencing was to test whether ivuxolimab changed TCR sequence diversity and led to clonal T-cell expansion. The monotherapy dose-escalation portion (N of about 57 patients) of the phase I ivuxolimab trial is reported in the paper. The paper's findings and limits, for the study overall: Which antigens the clonally expanded peripheral T cells were specific for was not determined. At doses of 0.1 to 3.0 mg/kg, clonal expansion of both CD4+ and CD8+ T cells in blood was seen between baseline and week 6. After ivuxolimab, more expanded clones were found on average in CD8+ T cells than in CD4+ T cells. Low levels of normalized T-cell clonal expansion were also seen in some patients who did not respond. In the 0.1-3.0 mg/kg groups, partial responders were among the patients with the lowest normalized peripheral clonal expansion, particularly in CD8+ T cells.

V and J are truncated by 2 bases and 3 bases respectively, leaving an intervening sequence of 7 bases. The germline V gene encodes CDR1 LGHNA and CDR2 YSLEER. The CDR3 measures 13 amino acids from cysteine to phenylalanine. Only the CDR3 DNA stays, 39 bases, in frame from base 1. Patients with a history of autoimmune disease or receiving systemic immunosuppression were excluded from the trial. Peripheral blood for TCR sequencing was collected from all dose cohorts at baseline, on cycle 4 day 1, and on cycle 7 day 1. The samples were taken from a phase I, first-in-human, multicenter, open-label dose-escalation trial of ivuxolimab. Adults with locally advanced or metastatic melanoma, renal cell carcinoma, hepatocellular carcinoma or head and neck squamous cell carcinoma were enrolled in the trial. Before TCR sequencing, CD4+ and CD8+ T cells were separately sorted from peripheral blood. Genomic DNA was extracted from sorted cells for sequencing of the TCRbeta CDR3 region. The immunoSEQ Assay was used to sequence the TCRbeta CDR3 regions. The table comes from immuneACCESS by way of TCRdb, which keeps in-frame sequences with V and J called. Part of the clones is missing from these tables; in studies checked, under half for an unresolved V gene and the rest for unknown reasons. The sample profile shows 75,000 to 95,000 clones; about 92% of them were found once. The top ten clones comprise roughly 0.53% of the sample.

As regards this clone: Its antigen has not been determined. There are no base qualities to consult, and no much larger clone falls within one base.

The V and J segments used are TRBV4-3 and TRBJ1-1; perhaps TRBD1 is the D gene, with 6 bases matching. Here the sequenced sample was CD4+ or CD8+ T cells sorted from blood, taken in a trial of the OX40 agonist ivuxolimab. This TCR derives from an adult with an advanced solid tumor such as melanoma, head and neck, liver or kidney cancer. The CDR3 sequence is CASSQSGDTEAFF. The DNA sequence follows: TGCGCCAGCAGCCAATCAGGGGACACTGAAGCTTTCTTT.